Shown below are 9 T cell receptor beta chains from a single sample sequenced in a study of cytomegalovirus exposure and HLA in healthy donors. PCR amplification relied on 60 Vbeta primers (plus 13 Jbeta primers). Clones were sequenced by immunoSEQ multiplex PCR, and TCRdb holds only the in-frame ones, with some missing. The sample consists of about 130,000 clones, 60% to 80% of them appearing once. Material: PBMCs. Receptor source: a woman in her fifties or sixties in good health and CMV-seropositive.

The DNA of the CDR3 is TGTGCCAGCAGCCCGACAGGGGGCTGGGAGCAGCCCCAGCATTTT. This translates into CASSPTGGWEQPQHF. The chain carries TRBV7-2 and TRBJ1-5; 10 positions match TRBD1. Looked up from germline, CDR1 is SGHTA and CDR2 is FQGNSA. CDR3 size: 15 residues. Trimming took 5 bases from V and 7 from J; bases not matched to a gene: 8.

V is TRBV9 and J is TRBJ2-5; D perhaps matches TRBD1 (6 bases). From germline, CDR1 is SGDLS and CDR2 YYNGEE. The V end lost 0 bases, the J end lost 9 bases, and 18 bases lay between the germline ends. The CDR3 is 15 residues long. The CDR3 here is CASSVEAGAGEAQYF. CDR3 nucleotides: TGTGCCAGCAGCGTAGAGGCAGGGGCCGGCGAGGCCCAGTACTTC.

The chain carries TRBV2 and TRBJ1-3, with D perhaps TRBD1 (5 bases). Looked up from germline, CDR1 is SNHLY and CDR2 is FYNNEI. The CDR3 loop spans 13 amino acids. V lost 4 bases to trimming and J lost 2 bases, with 6 bases between them. CDR3 residues: CASSVGAGNTIYF. The CDR3 DNA reads as TGTGCCAGCAGTGTAGGGGCTGGAAACACCATATATTTT.

The rearrangement links TRBV23-1 to TRBJ1-6; 9 positions match TRBD1. TRBV23-1 falls under the ORF class, with uncertain function. The CDR3 totals 22 residues. Germline trimming cut 3 bases from V and 0 bases from J; bases unmatched to any gene: 18. CDR3 DNA sequence: TGCGCCAGCAGTCACCCCCCATACCGGGACAGGGAGGTAAGCTCCTATAATTCACCCCTCCACTTT. It yields the protein CASSHPPYRDREVSSYNSPLHF.

The chain joins TRBV9 to TRBJ2-2, with a tentative D call TRBD1 (5 bases). The CDR3 runs 16 residues. CDR1 and CDR2 (germline): SGDLS, YYNGEE. V lost 1 base to trimming and J lost 1 base, with 11 bases between them. CDR3 protein: CASSVPARGNTGELFF. CDR3 in DNA: TGTGCCAGCAGCGTACCAGCAAGGGGGAACACCGGGGAGCTGTTTTTT.

The chain combines TRBV28 with TRBJ2-5, with TRBD2 matching 9 bases. This CDR3 spans 15 amino acids. The germline V gene encodes CDR1 MDHEN and CDR2 SYDVKM. J gave up 7 bases and V 5 bases, and 11 bases lay outside the gene matches. The CDR3 DNA follows: TGTGCCAGCAGTGACCCTAGGGCGGGGGGGTGGACCCAGTACTTC. Translation gives CASSDPRAGGWTQYF. Using reference TRBV28 and TRBJ2-5 for the parts outside the CDR3, the full variable domain is DVKVTQSSRYLVKRTGEKVFLECVQDMDHENMFWYRQDPGLGLRLIYFSYDVKMKEKGDIPEGYSVSREKKERFSLILESASTNQTSMYLCASSDPRAGGWTQYFGPGTRLLVL.

This clone was seen only a few times. The rearrangement uses TRBV10-2 and TRBJ2-1, with D perhaps TRBD2 (7 bases). The germline gives CDR1 WSHSY, CDR2 SAAADI. V was pared by 6 bases and J by 10 bases, with 19 bases between. The CDR3 extends over 14 amino acids. In DNA, the CDR3 is TGCGCCAGCAGCATGGAGGGGGGGCCAGGGGAGCAGTTCTTC. Amino acid sequence: CASSMEGGPGEQFF.

This clone came up a few times. The gene calls are TRBV6-5 and TRBJ2-7; 7 bases fit TRBD2. The CDR3 contains 14 residues. The V gene end was trimmed by 5 bases and the J gene end by 3 bases; junction bases not matched to a gene: 7. CDR1 is MNHEY and CDR2 is SVGAGI in the germline V gene. DNA of the CDR3: TGTGCCAGCAGTCGCCGGGAGGACTACTACGAGCAGTACTTC. Translated, it gives CASSRREDYYEQYF.

V gene TRBV4-1 combines with J gene TRBJ2-2; TRBD2 agrees at 10 bases. V lost 4 bases to trimming and J lost 7 bases; unmatched junction nucleotides: 9. The CDR3 spans 16 residues. The germline CDR1 and CDR2 sequences are MGHRA and YSYEKL. For the CDR3, the DNA is TGCGCCAGCAGCCTTAGCGGGGGGCGTCCGGACGGGGAGCTGTTTTTT. Its translation is CASSLSGGRPDGELFF.